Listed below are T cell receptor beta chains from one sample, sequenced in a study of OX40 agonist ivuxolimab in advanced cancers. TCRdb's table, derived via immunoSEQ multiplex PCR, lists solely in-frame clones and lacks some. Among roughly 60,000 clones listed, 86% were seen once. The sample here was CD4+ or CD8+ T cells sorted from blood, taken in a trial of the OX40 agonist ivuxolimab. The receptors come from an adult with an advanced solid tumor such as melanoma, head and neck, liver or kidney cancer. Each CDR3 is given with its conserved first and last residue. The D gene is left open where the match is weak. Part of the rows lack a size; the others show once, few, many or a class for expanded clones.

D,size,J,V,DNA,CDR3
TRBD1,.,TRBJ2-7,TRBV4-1,TGCGCCAGCAGCCAGGTGCGGGACAGGGGTTTTACTAGACAGTACTTC,CASSQVRDRGFTRQYF
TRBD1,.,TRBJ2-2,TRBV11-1,TGTGCCAGCAGCCAGGGGGCAGGGAGTGCCACCGGGGAGCTGTTTTTT,CASSQGAGSATGELFF
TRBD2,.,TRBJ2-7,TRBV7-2,TGTGCCAGCAGCCCTAGCGGGGGCAGCTCCTACGAGCAGTACTTC,CASSPSGGSSYEQYF
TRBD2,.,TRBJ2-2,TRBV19,TGTGCCAGTAGGGCGGGACTAGCGGGAGGGAGGCACACCGGGGAGCTGTTTTTT,CASRAGLAGGRHTGELFF
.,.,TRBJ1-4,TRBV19,TGTGCCAGTCCCCGGACGGGGGCTAATGAAAAACTGTTTTTT,CASPRTGANEKLFF
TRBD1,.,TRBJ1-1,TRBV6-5,TGTGCCAGCAGTTTAAATACAGGGGAGGGAGCTTTCTTT,CASSLNTGEGAFF
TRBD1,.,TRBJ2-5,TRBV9,TGTGCCAGCAGCTCACGACAGGGGTACCAAGAGACCCAGTACTTC,CASSSRQGYQETQYF
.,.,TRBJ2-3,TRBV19,TGTGCCAGTACCCCTGAGGGTGGCAGGTTATTGTATTTT,CASTPEGGRLLYF
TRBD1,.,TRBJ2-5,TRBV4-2,TGTGCCAGCAGCCAGAAAGGACAGGGGAATTCGGTGATCGAGACCCAGTACTTC,CASSQKGQGNSVIETQYF
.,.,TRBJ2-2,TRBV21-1,TGTGCCAGCAGCAAATGTGGCAAGGCTAGCAGGAACACCGGGGAGCTGTTTTTT,CASSKCGKASRNTGELFF
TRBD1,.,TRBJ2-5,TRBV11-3,TGTGCCAGCAGCTCCCGGACAGGTCCACAAGAGACCCAGTACTTC,CASSSRTGPQETQYF
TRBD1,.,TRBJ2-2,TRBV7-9,TGTGCCAGCAGCCCCCGGACAGGGATCACCGGGGAGCTGTTTTTT,CASSPRTGITGELFF
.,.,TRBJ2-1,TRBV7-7,TGTGCCAGCAGCCCCCGTGGCTACAATGAGCAGTTCTTC,CASSPRGYNEQFF
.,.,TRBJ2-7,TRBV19,TGTGCCAGTAGTAAGTCCGGGATCTCCTACGAGCAGTACTTC,CASSKSGISYEQYF
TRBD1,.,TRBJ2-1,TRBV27,TGTGCCAGCACCCAAAACTCCCGGGACAGGTACAATGAGCAGTTCTTC,CASTQNSRDRYNEQFF
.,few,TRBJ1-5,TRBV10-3,TGTGCCATCAGCGGAGGGGGTAATAGGGAAAATCAGCCCCAGCATTTT,CAISGGGNRENQPQHF
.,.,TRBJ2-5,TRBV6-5,TGTGCCAGCAGTTACTCAAGCCAAGAGACCCAGTACTTC,CASSYSSQETQYF
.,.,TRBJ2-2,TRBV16,TGTGCCAGCAGCCAATCCAGACCCGGGGAGCTGTTTTTT,CASSQSRPGELFF
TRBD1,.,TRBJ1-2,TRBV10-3,TGTGCCATTTCAGGACAGGGGCCTTTATATGGCTACACCTTC,CAISGQGPLYGYTF
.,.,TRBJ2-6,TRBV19,TGTGCCAGCTCTGGGGCCAACGTCCTGACTTTC,CASSGANVLTF
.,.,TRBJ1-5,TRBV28,TGTGCCAGCAGTTTTGTGGGAAACAATCAGCCCCAGCATTTT,CASSFVGNNQPQHF
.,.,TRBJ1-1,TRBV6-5,TGTGCCAGCGGTTGGGAAGATTATACTGAAGCTTTCTTT,CASGWEDYTEAFF
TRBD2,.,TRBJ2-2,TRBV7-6,TGTGCCAGCAGCTTAGGTAGCGGGAGGAGCACCGGGGAGCTGTTTTTT,CASSLGSGRSTGELFF
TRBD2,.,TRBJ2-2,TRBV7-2,TGTGCCAGCAGCCCCACGGGGCTAGCGGCCTTCACCGGGGAGCTGTTTTTT,CASSPTGLAAFTGELFF
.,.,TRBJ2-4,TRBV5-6,TGTGCCAGCAGCACGGGAAGCTACATTCAGTACTTC,CASSTGSYIQYF
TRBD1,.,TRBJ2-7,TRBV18,TGTGCCAGCTCACCACCCCCTACGGGACAGGGATACTACGAGCAGTACTTC,CASSPPPTGQGYYEQYF
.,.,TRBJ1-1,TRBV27,TGTGCCAGCAGTTTGAGGGGGGGTTTGAACACTGAAGCTTTCTTT,CASSLRGGLNTEAFF
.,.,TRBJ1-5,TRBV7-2,TGTGCCAGCAGCTTGGGTAAAGGAGGGGAGTCTAGCAATCAGCCCCAGCATTTT,CASSLGKGGESSNQPQHF
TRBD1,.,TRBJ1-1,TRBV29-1,TGCAGCGTTGAGCACAGGGGAAAAGCTTTCTTT,CSVEHRGKAFF
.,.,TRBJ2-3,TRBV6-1,TGTGCCAGCAGTGAAGTTGGGAGCACAGATACGCAGTATTTT,CASSEVGSTDTQYF
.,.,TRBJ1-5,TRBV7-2,TGTGCCAGCAGCTTAGGTCAGGGGTTCAATCAGCCCCAGCATTTT,CASSLGQGFNQPQHF
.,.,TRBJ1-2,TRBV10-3,TGTGCCGTACGCCCCGGAGACCCGTTGGGCTACACCTTC,CAVRPGDPLGYTF
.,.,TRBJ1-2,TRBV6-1,TGTGCCAGCAGGGACTGGGGTGTGGATGGCTACACCTTC,CASRDWGVDGYTF
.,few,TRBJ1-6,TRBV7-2,TGTGCCAGCAGCTTAGCGGGTCGGAGGGATAATTCACCCCTCCACTTT,CASSLAGRRDNSPLHF
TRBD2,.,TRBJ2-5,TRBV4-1,TGCGCCAGCAGCCAAGCCACTAGCGGGAGAGGAGAGACCCAGTACTTC,CASSQATSGRGETQYF
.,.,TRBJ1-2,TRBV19,TGTGCCAGCAAAGGCGCAGGGGTCTATGGCTACACCTTC,CASKGAGVYGYTF
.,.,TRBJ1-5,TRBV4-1,TGCGCCAGCAGCCGGGAAGGTCCCGGAAATCAGCCCCAGCATTTT,CASSREGPGNQPQHF
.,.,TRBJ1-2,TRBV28,TGTGCCAGCAGTTTAGAGGGCAGGCTCTTTGGCTACACCTTC,CASSLEGRLFGYTF
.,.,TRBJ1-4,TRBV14,TGTGCCAGCAGCCCCCGGGTCTCAACTAATGAAAAACTGTTTTTT,CASSPRVSTNEKLFF
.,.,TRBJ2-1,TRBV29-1,TGCAGCGTTGACCGGACCCAAATCTCCTACAATGAGCAGTTCTTC,CSVDRTQISYNEQFF
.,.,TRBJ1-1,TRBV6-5,TGTGCCAGCAGTTACTGGCAGAACACTGAAGCTTTCTTT,CASSYWQNTEAFF
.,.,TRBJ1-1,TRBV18,TGTGCCGCCAGTTCCGGTCAGGGCACTGAAGCTTTCTTT,CAASSGQGTEAFF
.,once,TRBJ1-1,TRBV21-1,TGTGCCAGCAGCAAGACAGGGCGCCCGTCGGACACTGAAGCTTTCTTT,CASSKTGRPSDTEAFF
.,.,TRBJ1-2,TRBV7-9,TGTGCCAGCAGCTTAAACAGCAGGTCGACCAATAACACCTTC,CASSLNSRSTNNTF
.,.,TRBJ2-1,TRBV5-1,TGCGCCAGCAGCTTGCCCCCGTACAATGAGCAGTTCTTC,CASSLPPYNEQFF
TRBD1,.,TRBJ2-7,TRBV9,TGTGCCAGCAGCGTAGCTGGGGGACAGGGGACCCACGAGCAGTACTTC,CASSVAGGQGTHEQYF
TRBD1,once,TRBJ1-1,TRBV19,TGTGCAACGGGACAGGGGAATGTCGGCACTGAAGCTTTCTTT,CATGQGNVGTEAFF
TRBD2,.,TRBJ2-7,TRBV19,TGTGCCAGTAGTATGTCCCGGGGAGGGTCCTACGAGCAGTACTTC,CASSMSRGGSYEQYF
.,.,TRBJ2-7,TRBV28,TGTGCCAGCAGTCCAATGGTTACTTTAAGCGAGCAGTACTTC,CASSPMVTLSEQYF
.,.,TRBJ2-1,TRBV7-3,TGTGCCAGCAGCCCGCGGGTAAGCTCCTACAATGAGCAGTTCTTC,CASSPRVSSYNEQFF
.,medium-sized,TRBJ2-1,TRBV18,TGTGCCAGCTCACCTAGGACTGAAAACAATGAGCAGTTCTTC,CASSPRTENNEQFF
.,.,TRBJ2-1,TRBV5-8,TGTGCCAGCTGGCCGGCGGAGAGCTCCTACAATGAGCAGTTCTTC,CASWPAESSYNEQFF
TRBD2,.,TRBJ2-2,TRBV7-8,TGTGCCAGCAGCTTATTTGGTAGCGGGGGGTTTTCCACCGGGGAGCTGTTTTTT,CASSLFGSGGFSTGELFF
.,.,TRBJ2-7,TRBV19,TGTGCCAGTAGTGCCACACGAAGGCAGTCAGGGGGGTTCTACGAGCAGTACTTC,CASSATRRQSGGFYEQYF
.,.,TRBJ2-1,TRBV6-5,TGTGCCAGCAGTCCCCGGACCCTCGCGGGTGAGCAGTTCTTC,CASSPRTLAGEQFF
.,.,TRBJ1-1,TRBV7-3,TGTGCCAGCAGCTTAAGACAGCTGAGTAGGTCTGAAGCTTTCTTT,CASSLRQLSRSEAFF
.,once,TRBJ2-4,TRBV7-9,TGTGCCAGCAGCTTAGTGTTGCATGGACGGGAAAACATTCAGTACTTC,CASSLVLHGRENIQYF
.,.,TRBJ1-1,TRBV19,TGTGCCAGTAGTAACACTGAAGCTTTCTTT,CASSNTEAFF
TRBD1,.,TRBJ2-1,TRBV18,TGTGCCAGCTCACAAGGGGGCGGGAATGAGCAGTTCTTC,CASSQGGGNEQFF